The 2 T cell receptor beta chains in this list originate from one sample, sequenced in a study of cytomegalovirus exposure and HLA in healthy donors. PCR employed 60 Vbeta and 13 Jbeta primers. The data were produced by immunoSEQ multiplex PCR, yet TCRdb's version contains in-frame clones alone and is incomplete. The sample totals over 30,000 clones. The source material was PBMCs. The receptors derive from a man in his forties in good health and CMV-seronegative.

V is TRBV30 and J is TRBJ1-2; TRBD1 matches 10 bases. The CDR3 runs 14 residues. Trimming at V came to 3 bases and at J to 7 bases, leaving 8 bases not matched to a gene. Germline V gene lookup returns CDR1 GTSNPN and CDR2 SVGIG (reference sequence). CDR3 coding DNA: TGTGCCTGGAGGGACCGGGACAGGGGTCGTGGCTACACCTTC. Translation gives CAWRDRDRGRGYTF.

V gene TRBV30 combines with J gene TRBJ2-3; D might be TRBD2 (6 bases). The germline V and J ends were trimmed by 2 bases and 1 base, with 13 bases remaining between them. The CDR3 length is 15 residues. Germline V gene sequence: CDR1 GTSNPN, CDR2 SVGIG (reference sequence). DNA of the CDR3: TGTGCCTGGAGTAGGGCGGGATTGGGCACAGATACGCAGTATTTT. Amino acid sequence: CAWSRAGLGTDTQYF.